The next 12 T cell receptor beta chains were all read from a single sample in a study of CD8+CD57+ T cells in acquired aplastic anemia. For sequencing, patients were chosen who had shown expansion of CD8+CD57+ cells by flow cytometry. CDR3 and TCR beta VDJ profiling relied on genomic DNA as the template. MiXCR, applied by TCRdb to the reads, yields one record per CDR3 protein. The sample lists around 160,000 distinct CDR3 sequences, 40% to 55% occurring once. Sequencing was done on a sample of sorted CD4+, CD8+, or CD8+CD57+ T cells (not recorded which) from PBMCs. These receptor sequences come from a human donor with aplastic anemia.

This clonotype showed up many times. The chain has TRBV6-4 and TRBJ2-2; 7 nucleotides match TRBD2. CDR3 length equals 14 residues. Per germline, CDR1 MRHNA and CDR2 SNTAGT. V trimming: 6 bases; J trimming: 3 bases; junction bases outside the gene matches: 4. Written as DNA, the CDR3 is TGTGCCAGCAGGTGGGAGGGCCACACCGGGGAGCTGTTTTTT. It is translated as CASRWEGHTGELFF.

This clonotype was observed a few times. The chain uses TRBV10-3 and TRBJ2-1, with D perhaps TRBD2 (5 bases). Trimming removed 3 bases from V and 5 bases from J, with 17 bases in between. There are 16 residues in the CDR3. Germline CDR1 is ENHRY and CDR2 is SYGVKD. CDR3 nucleotide sequence: TGTGCCATCAGTGAACCCGAAATCCTAGCCAACAATGAGCAGTTCTTC. This encodes CAISEPEILANNEQFF.

This clonotype came up many times. The rearrangement uses TRBV7-2 and TRBJ1-1; 10 positions agree with TRBD1. The V segment lost 4 bases and the J segment 1 base; nucleotides outside the gene matches: 6. In germline, CDR1 is SGHTA, CDR2 FQGNSA. The CDR3 is 16 amino acids. The CDR3 protein is CASSSTGGGPNTEAFF. DNA of the CDR3: TGTGCCAGCAGCTCGACAGGGGGCGGGCCGAACACTGAAGCTTTCTTT.

CDR3 amino acids: CASSKTENEQFF. DNA for the CDR3: TGCGCCAGCAGTAAGACGGAGAATGAGCAGTTCTTC. The V call is TRBV10-1, the J call TRBJ2-1; no firm D call. Per the germline V gene, CDR1 is WNHNN and CDR2 is SYGVQD (reference sequence). V dropped 5 bases and J dropped 7 bases, with 9 bases sitting between them. CDR3 length: 12 amino acids.

This clonotype was found many times. The chain carries TRBV13 and TRBJ2-3; 8 bases line up with TRBD2. This CDR3 is built from 15 residues. Per germline, CDR1 PRHDT and CDR2 FYEKMQ (reference sequence). Trimming at V came to 2 bases and at J to 6 bases, leaving 7 bases not matched to a gene. CDR3 bases: TGTGCCAGCAGCTTAAGACTAGCGATGGTCGATACGCAGTATTTT. This encodes CASSLRLAMVDTQYF. The full variable domain, in which reference TRBV13 and TRBJ2-3 provide the parts outside the CDR3, is AAGVIQSPRHLIKEKRETATLKCYPIPRHDTVYWYQQGPGQDPQFLISFYEKMQSDKGSIPDRFSAQQFSDYHSELNMSSLELGDSALYFCASSLRLAMVDTQYFGPGTRLTVL.

The chain carries TRBV27 and TRBJ1-5; D is uncertain. Trimming left V 4 bases short and J 4 bases short, with 17 bases between. Germline V CDR1 and CDR2: MNHEY, SMNVEV (reference sequence). The CDR3 totals 16 residues. The CDR3, as DNA: TGTGCCAGCAGTTCCGACCCCCTCAGACGGAATCAGCCCCAGCATTTT. It yields the protein CASSSDPLRRNQPQHF.

Judged by abundance, this clonotype is medium-sized. Written as DNA, the CDR3 is TGCGCCAGCAGTCGAACAGGGGAGTCACCCCTCCACTTT. Its translation is CASSRTGESPLHF. This sequence joins TRBV4-3 and TRBJ1-6; 7 nucleotides line up with TRBD1. Looked up from germline, CDR1 is LGHNA and CDR2 is YSLEER. This CDR3 comprises 13 residues. J lost 10 bases, V lost 6 bases, and 6 bases had no gene match.

This chain links TRBV10-3 with TRBJ1-1, with a tentative D call TRBD1 (6 bases). The germline gives CDR1 ENHRY, CDR2 SYGVKD. This CDR3 has 14 amino acids. Trimming cost V 10 bases and J 6 bases, with 21 bases left between them. In nucleotides, the CDR3 is TGTGCCAGCAGGCAAACAGGGTCGTCCCCTGAAGCTTTCTTT. It encodes CASRQTGSSPEAFF.

The chain uses TRBV2 and TRBJ1-6, with D possibly matching TRBD1 (6 bases). This CDR3 comprises 14 residues. From germline, CDR1 is SNHLY and CDR2 FYNNEI. Deletions cut 8 bases from V and 5 bases from J, with 13 bases between. CDR3 sequence: CASQGPRDNSPLHF. The CDR3, as DNA: TGTGCCAGCCAGGGGCCAAGAGATAATTCACCCCTCCACTTT.

The chain has TRBV28 and TRBJ1-1; 8 bases fit TRBD1. CDR1 is MDHEN and CDR2 is SYDVKM in the germline V gene. CDR3 size: 16 residues. V gave up 6 bases and J gave up 3 bases; unmatched junction bases: 12. DNA of the CDR3: TGTGCCAGCAGCGCGCCGGGACAGGCCGCGTACACTGAAGCTTTCTTT. Amino acids: CASSAPGQAAYTEAFF.

This rearrangement joins TRBV27 to TRBJ1-2; no clear D. This CDR3 region has 15 residues. V gave up 6 bases and J gave up 10 bases, with 24 bases separating them. Germline loops: CDR1 MNHEY, CDR2 SMNVEV (reference sequence). This CDR3 is CASRKNERQSRPYTF. As DNA, the CDR3 is TGTGCCAGCAGAAAAAACGAGAGGCAGTCACGGCCCTACACCTTC.

CDR3 nucleotide sequence: TGTGCCACCAGTGATCCTTCGGGAGGGGTAAACTATGGCTACACCTTC. Its translation is CATSDPSGGVNYGYTF. The rearrangement joins TRBV24-1 to TRBJ1-2, with TRBD1 as a possible D gene (5 bases). V was pared by 3 bases and J by 2 bases, with 15 bases between. CDR3 length: 16 amino acids. Germline CDR1 KGHDR, CDR2 SFDVKD.